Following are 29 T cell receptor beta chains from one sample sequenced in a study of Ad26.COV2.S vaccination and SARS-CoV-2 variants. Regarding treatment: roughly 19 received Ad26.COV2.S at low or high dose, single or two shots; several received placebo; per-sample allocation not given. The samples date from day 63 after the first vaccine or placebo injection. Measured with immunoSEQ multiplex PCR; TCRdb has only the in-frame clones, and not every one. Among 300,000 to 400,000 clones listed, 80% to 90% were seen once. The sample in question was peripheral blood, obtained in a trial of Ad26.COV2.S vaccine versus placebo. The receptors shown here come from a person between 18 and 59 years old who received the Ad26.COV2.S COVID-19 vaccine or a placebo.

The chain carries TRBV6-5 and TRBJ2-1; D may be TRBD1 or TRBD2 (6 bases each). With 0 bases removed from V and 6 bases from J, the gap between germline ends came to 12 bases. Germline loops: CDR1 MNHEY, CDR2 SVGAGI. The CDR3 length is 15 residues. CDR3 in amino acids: CASSYSTGALNEQFF. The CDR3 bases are TGTGCCAGCAGTTACTCGACGGGGGCCCTCAATGAGCAGTTCTTC.

CDR3 protein: CASSSDRYGYTF. CDR3 DNA: TGTGCCAGCAGCTCGGACAGATATGGCTACACCTTC. The V and J genes are TRBV7-6 and TRBJ1-2; D perhaps matches TRBD1 (6 bases). Germline-derived CDR1 and CDR2 are SGHVS and FNYEAQ. CDR3 length equals 12 residues. V shed 4 bases and J shed 5 bases, with 8 bases lying between them. The variable domain in full, completed from reference TRBV7-6 and TRBJ1-2, reads GAGVSQSPRYKVTKRGQDVALRCDPISGHVSLYWYRQALGQGPEFLTYFNYEAQQDKSGLPNDRFSAERPEGSISTLTIQRTEQRDSAMYRCASSSDRYGYTFGSGTRLTVV.

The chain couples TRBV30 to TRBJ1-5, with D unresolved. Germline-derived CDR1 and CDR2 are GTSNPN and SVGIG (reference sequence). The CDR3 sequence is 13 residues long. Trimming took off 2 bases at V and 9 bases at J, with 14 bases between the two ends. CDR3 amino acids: CAWSPSATRPQHF. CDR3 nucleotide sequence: TGTGCCTGGAGTCCCTCCGCAACTAGGCCCCAGCATTTT.

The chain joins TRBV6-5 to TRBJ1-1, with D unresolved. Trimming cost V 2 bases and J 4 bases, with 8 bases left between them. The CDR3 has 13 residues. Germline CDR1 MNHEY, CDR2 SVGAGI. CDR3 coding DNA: TGTGCCAGCAGTTACGGTAGTCCCACTGAAGCTTTCTTT. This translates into CASSYGSPTEAFF.

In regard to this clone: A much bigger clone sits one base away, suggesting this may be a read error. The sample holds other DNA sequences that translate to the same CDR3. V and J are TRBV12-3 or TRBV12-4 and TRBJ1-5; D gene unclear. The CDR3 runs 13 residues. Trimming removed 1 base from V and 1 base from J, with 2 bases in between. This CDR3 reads CASSLDSNQPQHF. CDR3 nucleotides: TGTGCCAGCAGTTTAGACAGCAATCAGCCCCAGCATTTT.

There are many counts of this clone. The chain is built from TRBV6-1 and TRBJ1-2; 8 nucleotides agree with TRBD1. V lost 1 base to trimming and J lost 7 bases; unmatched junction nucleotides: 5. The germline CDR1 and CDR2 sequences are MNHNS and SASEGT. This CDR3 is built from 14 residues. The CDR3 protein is CASSEVPGGSGYTF. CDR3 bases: TGTGCCAGCAGTGAAGTTCCAGGGGGCAGTGGCTACACCTTC.

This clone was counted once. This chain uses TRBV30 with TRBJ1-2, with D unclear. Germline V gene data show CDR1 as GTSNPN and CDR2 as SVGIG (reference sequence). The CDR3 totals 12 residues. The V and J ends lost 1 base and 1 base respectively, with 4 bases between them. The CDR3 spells CAWSGHNYGYTF. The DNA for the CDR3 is TGTGCCTGGAGTGGACATAACTATGGCTACACCTTC.

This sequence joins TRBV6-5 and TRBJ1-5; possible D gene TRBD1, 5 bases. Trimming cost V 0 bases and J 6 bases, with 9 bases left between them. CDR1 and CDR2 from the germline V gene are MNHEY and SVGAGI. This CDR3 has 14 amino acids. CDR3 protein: CASSYSREGQPQHF. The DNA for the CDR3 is TGTGCCAGCAGTTACTCCAGGGAGGGTCAGCCCCAGCATTTT.

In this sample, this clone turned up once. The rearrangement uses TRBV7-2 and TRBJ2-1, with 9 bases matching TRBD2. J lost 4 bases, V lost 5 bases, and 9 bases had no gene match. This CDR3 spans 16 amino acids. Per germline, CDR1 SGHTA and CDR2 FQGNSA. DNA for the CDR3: TGTGCCAGCAGCCCCCGGGGCAGCGGGGGGTACAATGAGCAGTTCTTC. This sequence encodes CASSPRGSGGYNEQFF.

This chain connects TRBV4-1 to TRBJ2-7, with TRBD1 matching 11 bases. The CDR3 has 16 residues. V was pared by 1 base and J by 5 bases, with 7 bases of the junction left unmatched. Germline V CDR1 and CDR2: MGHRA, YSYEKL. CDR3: CASSQVLGTGGNEQYF. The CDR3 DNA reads TGCGCCAGCAGCCAAGTATTAGGGACAGGGGGTAACGAGCAGTACTTC.

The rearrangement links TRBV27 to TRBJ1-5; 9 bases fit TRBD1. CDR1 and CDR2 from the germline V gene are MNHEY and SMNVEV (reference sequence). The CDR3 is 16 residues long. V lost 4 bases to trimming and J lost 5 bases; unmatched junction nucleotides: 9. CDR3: CASSSGQGPLDQPQHF. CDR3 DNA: TGTGCCAGCAGTTCTGGACAGGGGCCCTTGGATCAGCCCCAGCATTTT.

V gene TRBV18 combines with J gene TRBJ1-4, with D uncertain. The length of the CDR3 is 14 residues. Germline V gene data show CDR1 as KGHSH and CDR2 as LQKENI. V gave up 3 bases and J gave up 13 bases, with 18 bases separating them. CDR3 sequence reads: CASSPRASQEALFF. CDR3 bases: TGTGCCAGCTCACCCCGGGCTTCCCAAGAGGCACTGTTTTTT. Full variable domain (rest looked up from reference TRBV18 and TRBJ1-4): NAGVMQNPRHLVRRRGQEARLRCSPMKGHSHVYWYRQLPEEGLKFMVYLQKENIIDESGMPKERFSAEFPKEGPSILRIQQVVRGDSAAYFCASSPRASQEALFFGSGTQLSVL.

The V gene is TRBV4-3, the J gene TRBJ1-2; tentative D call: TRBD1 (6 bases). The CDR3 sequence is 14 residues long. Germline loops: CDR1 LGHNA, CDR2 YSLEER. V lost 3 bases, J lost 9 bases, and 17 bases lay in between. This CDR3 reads CASSQGGLAGSYTF. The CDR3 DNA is TGCGCCAGCAGCCAGGGGGGGCTGGCAGGGAGCTACACCTTC.

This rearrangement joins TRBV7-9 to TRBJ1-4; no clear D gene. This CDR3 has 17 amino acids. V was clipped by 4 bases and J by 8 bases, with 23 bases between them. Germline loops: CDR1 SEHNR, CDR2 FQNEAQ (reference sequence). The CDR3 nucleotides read TGTGCCAGCAGCTCTACTAGGGAGTGGCCTTCAGACGAAAAACTGTTTTTT. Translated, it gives CASSSTREWPSDEKLFF.

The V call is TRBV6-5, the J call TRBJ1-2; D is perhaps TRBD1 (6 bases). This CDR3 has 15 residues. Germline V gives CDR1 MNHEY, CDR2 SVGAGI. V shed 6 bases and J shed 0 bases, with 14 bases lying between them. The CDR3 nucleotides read TGTGCCAGCAGCGCAGGGGCGTTGGCTAACTATGGCTACACCTTC. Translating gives CASSAGALANYGYTF.

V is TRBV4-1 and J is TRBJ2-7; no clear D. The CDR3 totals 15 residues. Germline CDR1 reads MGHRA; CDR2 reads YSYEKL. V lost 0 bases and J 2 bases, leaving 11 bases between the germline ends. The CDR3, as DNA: TGCGCCAGCAGCCAAGATCTTCTTTTAACCTACGAGCAGTACTTC. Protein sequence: CASSQDLLLTYEQYF.

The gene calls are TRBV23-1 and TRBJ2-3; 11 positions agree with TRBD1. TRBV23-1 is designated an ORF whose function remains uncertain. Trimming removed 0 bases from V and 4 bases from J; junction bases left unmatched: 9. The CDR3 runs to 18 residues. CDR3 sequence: CASSQSRKGQGGSDTQYF. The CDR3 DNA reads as TGCGCCAGCAGTCAATCGAGAAAGGGACAGGGGGGATCAGATACGCAGTATTTT.

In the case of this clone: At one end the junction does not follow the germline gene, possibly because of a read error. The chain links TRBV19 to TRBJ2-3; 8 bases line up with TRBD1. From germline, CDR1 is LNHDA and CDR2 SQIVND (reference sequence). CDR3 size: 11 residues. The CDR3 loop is CASSMVGQVDF. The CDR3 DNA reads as TGTGCCAGTAGTATGGTGGGACAGGTAGATTTT.

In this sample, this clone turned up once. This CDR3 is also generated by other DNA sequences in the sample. This CDR3 reads CASSLEGNTEAFF. CDR3 nucleotides: TGTGCCAGCAGCTTAGAAGGGAACACTGAAGCTTTCTTT. J is TRBJ1-1 and V is TRBV7-9, with no clear D. Germline-derived CDR1 and CDR2 are SEHNR and FQNEAQ (reference sequence). The germline V and J ends were trimmed by 1 base and 1 base, with 4 bases remaining between them. This CDR3 contains 13 residues.

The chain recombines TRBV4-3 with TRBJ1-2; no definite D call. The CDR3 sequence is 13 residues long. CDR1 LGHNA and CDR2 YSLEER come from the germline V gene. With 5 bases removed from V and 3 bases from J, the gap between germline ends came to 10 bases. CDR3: CASSVGRYYGYTF. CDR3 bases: TGCGCCAGCAGCGTCGGCCGATACTATGGCTACACCTTC.

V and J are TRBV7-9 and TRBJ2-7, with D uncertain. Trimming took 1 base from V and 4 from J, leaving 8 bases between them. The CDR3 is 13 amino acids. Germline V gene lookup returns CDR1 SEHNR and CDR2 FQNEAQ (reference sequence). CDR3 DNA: TGTGCCAGCAGCTTAGAGATTCAGTACGAGCAGTACTTC. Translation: CASSLEIQYEQYF.

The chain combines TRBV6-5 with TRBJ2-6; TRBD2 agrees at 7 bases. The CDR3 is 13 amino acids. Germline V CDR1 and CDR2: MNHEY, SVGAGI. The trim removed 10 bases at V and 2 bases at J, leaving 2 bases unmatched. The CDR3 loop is CAIRGAGANVLTF. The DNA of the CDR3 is TGTGCCATCCGGGGGGCTGGGGCCAACGTCCTGACTTTC.

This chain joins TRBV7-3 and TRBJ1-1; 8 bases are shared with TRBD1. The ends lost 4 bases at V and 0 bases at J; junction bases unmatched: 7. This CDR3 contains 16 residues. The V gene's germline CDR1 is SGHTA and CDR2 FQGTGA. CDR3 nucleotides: TGTGCCAGCAGCTCATGGACAGGGCGCATGAACACTGAAGCTTTCTTT. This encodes CASSSWTGRMNTEAFF. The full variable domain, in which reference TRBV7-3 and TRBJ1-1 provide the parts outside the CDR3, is GAGVSQTPSNKVTEKGKYVELRCDPISGHTALYWYRQSLGQGPEFLIYFQGTGAADDSGLPNDRFFAVRPEGSVSTLKIQRTERGDSAVYLCASSSWTGRMNTEAFFGQGTRLTVV.

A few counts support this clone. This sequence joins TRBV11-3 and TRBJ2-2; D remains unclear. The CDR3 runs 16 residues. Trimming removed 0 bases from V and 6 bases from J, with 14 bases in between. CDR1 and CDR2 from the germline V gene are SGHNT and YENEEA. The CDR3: CASSLDRGLGPGELFF. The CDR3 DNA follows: TGTGCCAGCAGCTTAGATCGCGGTTTGGGCCCCGGGGAGCTGTTTTTT.

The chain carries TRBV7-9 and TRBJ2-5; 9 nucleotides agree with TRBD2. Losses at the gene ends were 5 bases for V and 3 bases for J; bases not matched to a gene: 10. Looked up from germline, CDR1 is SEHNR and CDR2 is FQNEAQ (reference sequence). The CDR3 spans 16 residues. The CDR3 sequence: CASSPPRASGEETQYF. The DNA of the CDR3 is TGTGCCAGCAGCCCTCCGAGGGCTAGCGGGGAAGAGACCCAGTACTTC.

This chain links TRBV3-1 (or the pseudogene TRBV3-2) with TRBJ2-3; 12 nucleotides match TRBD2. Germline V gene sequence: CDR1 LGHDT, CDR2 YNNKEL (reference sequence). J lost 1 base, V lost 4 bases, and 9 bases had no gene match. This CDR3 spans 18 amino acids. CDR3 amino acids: CASSRTSGDPYGTDTQYF. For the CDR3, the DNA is TGTGCCAGCAGCCGGACTAGCGGGGACCCCTATGGCACAGATACGCAGTATTTT.

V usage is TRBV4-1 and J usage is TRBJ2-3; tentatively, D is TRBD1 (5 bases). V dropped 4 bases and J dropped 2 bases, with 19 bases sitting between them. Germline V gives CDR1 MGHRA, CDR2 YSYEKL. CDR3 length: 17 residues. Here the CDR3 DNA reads TGCGCCAGCAGCCGATTCAATGTTGGGGCCTTCACAGATACGCAGTATTTT. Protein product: CASSRFNVGAFTDTQYF.

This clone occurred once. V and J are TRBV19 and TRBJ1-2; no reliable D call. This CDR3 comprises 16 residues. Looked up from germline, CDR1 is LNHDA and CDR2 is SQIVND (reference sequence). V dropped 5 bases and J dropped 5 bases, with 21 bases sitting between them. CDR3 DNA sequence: TGTGCCAGTAGTGAATCTACTGCCGGGAATCTTTATGGCTACACCTTC. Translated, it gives CASSESTAGNLYGYTF.

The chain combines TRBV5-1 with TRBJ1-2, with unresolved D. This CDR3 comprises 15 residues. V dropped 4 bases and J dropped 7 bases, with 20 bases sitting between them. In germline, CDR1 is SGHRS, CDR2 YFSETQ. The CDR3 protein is CASSRTDSSLGGYTF. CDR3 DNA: TGCGCCAGCAGCAGAACAGACTCGTCGCTTGGTGGCTACACCTTC.